This TCR beta chain was obtained from a study of post-analysis software for immune sequencing data. Study-wide background: Secondary progressive, relapsing-remitting and progressive-relapsing multiple sclerosis were among the included disease courses. Study-wide findings and caveats: F-measure co-clustering was strong for batch-matched samples. Among roughly five TRBV segments more frequent in patients than controls were TRBV5-6, TRBV5-1 and TRBV20-1. In multiple sclerosis, normalized Chao1 diversity was significantly below that of controls.

Every TCR beta cDNA library bore unique molecular identifiers. Each CDR3 protein is one row after TCRdb ran MiXCR on the PCR reads. The repertoire consists of approximately 730,000 distinct CDR3 sequences, with roughly 50% occurring once and the leading ten covering 4.9%. The CDR3 runs to 19 residues. Germline V gives CDR1 DFQATT, CDR2 SNEGSKA (reference sequence). As for this clonotype: Antigen specificity is unknown.

The receptor was isolated from a girl aged 5 to 17 with multiple sclerosis. The sample comprised blood. This chain uses TRBV20-1 with TRBJ2-5, with 13 bases aligning to TRBD2. The J call may be faulty, since TRBJ2-4 better matches the DNA end. This CDR3 reads CSAGLAGVGGWGMGNIQYF. CDR3 nucleotides: TGCAGTGCTGGACTAGCGGGAGTAGGAGGATGGGGAATGGGAAACATTCAGTACTTC.